This T cell receptor (beta chain) originates from a study of blood T cell repertoires in COVID-19. V lost 0 bases and J 0 bases, leaving 10 bases between the germline ends. Germline CDR1 is SGHTS and CDR2 is YDEGEE. This CDR3 has 16 residues. Repertoires were generated with immunoSEQ multiplex PCR, while TCRdb's copy carries only in-frame clones and drops some. Of approximately 190,000 clones in the sample, about 82% are singletons; the top ten hold more than 4.5%. Material for sequencing was peripheral blood. The sequence was obtained from a woman in her thirties with acute or convalescent COVID-19. The rearrangement links TRBV5-8 to TRBJ1-5; D is ambiguous. CDR3 DNA: TGTGCCAGCAGCTTGGATACGGTTTATAGCAATCAGCCCCAGCATTTT. It is translated as CASSLDTVYSNQPQHF. The full variable domain, with the rest looked up from reference TRBV5-8 and TRBJ1-5, is EAGVTQSPTHLIKTRGQQATLRCSPISGHTSVYWYQQALGLGLQFLLWYDEGEERNRGNFPPRFSGRQFPNYSSELNVNALELEDSALYLCASSLDTVYSNQPQHFGDGTRLSIL.